Reported below is one T cell receptor (beta chain). This sample stems from a study of blood T cell repertoires in COVID-19. Per germline, CDR1 LGHNA and CDR2 YSLEER. The CDR3 extends over 16 amino acids. V lost 1 base and J lost 2, with 13 bases in between. TCRdb's table, derived via immunoSEQ multiplex PCR, lists solely in-frame clones and lacks some. The data show over 200,000 clones, around 85% seen once. The clonotype was recovered from a woman in her 50s in a cohort exposed to, infected with or recovered from COVID-19 (not recorded which). The rearrangement uses TRBV4-3 and TRBJ2-3, with D perhaps matching TRBD1 (6 bases). Sequencing was performed on PBMCs or T cells enriched from blood (not recorded which). The CDR3 region is CASSQVTGIDTDTQYF. The CDR3 DNA reads TGCGCCAGCAGCCAAGTTACAGGGATCGACACAGATACGCAGTATTTT.